These T cell receptor beta chains were read from a single sample in a study of neoadjuvant anti-PD-1 for oral cavity cancer. Libraries were prepared by immunoSEQ multiplex PCR; TCRdb keeps only in-frame clonotypes and omits some of them. Counted here are approximately 15,000 clones, 71% occurring once; the ten biggest clones make up approximately 3.1%. The sequencing here drew on PBMCs, taken after nivolumab (anti-PD-1) treatment. These receptors were taken from a person aged 35-79 years with oral cavity squamous cell carcinoma. The CDR3 runs from the conserved cysteine through the conserved F or W. The D gene is left open where the match is weak. A row's size may be missing; if present it is once, few, many or a size class.

TRBV1	-	-	TRBJ1-1	CTSSQPRGRGLRRAFF	TGCACCAGCAGCCAGCCCAGGGGGCGAGGTTTAAGGCGGGCTTTCTTT
TRBV9	-	-	TRBJ2-5	CASSVAPQGNQETQYF	TGTGCCAGCAGCGTAGCTCCCCAGGGAAATCAAGAGACCCAGTACTTC
TRBV6-1	TRBD2	-	TRBJ2-1	CASSGLAIRHEQFF	TGTGCCAGCAGTGGACTAGCTATTAGGCATGAGCAGTTCTTC
TRBV9	-	once	TRBJ2-5	CASSAEDSLQETQYF	TGTGCCAGCAGCGCCGAGGACAGCCTCCAAGAGACCCAGTACTTC
TRBV19	-	-	TRBJ2-7	CASSGSVWGEQYF	TGTGCCAGTAGCGGGTCCGTTTGGGGGGAGCAGTACTTC
TRBV13	TRBD1	-	TRBJ1-4	CASSLRGQGGEKLFF	TGTGCCAGCAGCTTACGGGGACAGGGTGGAGAAAAACTGTTTTTT
TRBV14	-	-	TRBJ2-3	CASSPVMASTDTQYF	TGTGCCAGCAGCCCCGTTATGGCTAGCACAGATACGCAGTATTTT
TRBV4-2	TRBD2	-	TRBJ2-1	CASSQEGGNWDEQFF	TGTGCCAGCAGCCAAGAGGGGGGGAACTGGGATGAGCAGTTCTTC
TRBV18	-	few	TRBJ2-7	CASSPRRQGEDEQYF	TGTGCCAGCTCACCACGGAGGCAGGGTGAAGACGAGCAGTACTTC
TRBV5-8	-	-	TRBJ1-4	CASSLGQHTTNEKLFF	TGTGCCAGCAGCTTGGGACAGCACACAACTAATGAAAAACTGTTTTTT
TRBV7-8	TRBD1	-	TRBJ2-3	CASSLRQGAETDTQYF	TGTGCCAGCAGCTTAAGACAGGGGGCAGAGACAGATACGCAGTATTTT
TRBV4-1	-	-	TRBJ1-2	CASSQDHIGAYGYTF	TGCGCCAGCAGCCAAGATCACATAGGGGCTTATGGCTACACCTTC
TRBV7-9	-	few	TRBJ2-1	CASSLRSRTGEGEQFF	TGTGCCAGCAGCTTAAGATCGCGAACAGGCGAGGGTGAGCAGTTCTTC
TRBV9	-	-	TRBJ1-4	CASSPKSPLGSGEKLFF	TGTGCCAGCAGCCCAAAAAGCCCCCTCGGTTCCGGTGAAAAACTGTTTTTT
TRBV7-6	TRBD2	few	TRBJ2-3	CASSLVGGPTDTQYF	TGTGCCAGCAGCCTGGTGGGAGGGCCCACAGATACGCAGTATTTT
TRBV5-6	-	-	TRBJ2-7	CASSLKGEQYF	TGTGCCAGCAGCCTAAAGGGCGAGCAGTACTTC
TRBV15	-	-	TRBJ1-3	CATSKGDGISGNTIYF	TGTGCCACCAGCAAGGGGGACGGGATCTCTGGAAACACCATATATTTT
TRBV7-7	TRBD1	-	TRBJ2-3	CASSPAGTGTDTQYF	TGTGCTAGCAGTCCCGCCGGGACAGGCACAGATACGCAGTATTTT
TRBV10-3	-	-	TRBJ2-2	CAITRQSSTGELFF	TGTGCCATCACTAGACAGTCGTCAACCGGGGAGCTGTTTTTT
TRBV28	TRBD1	-	TRBJ1-2	CASSQIRDRGLGDYGYTF	TGTGCCAGCAGCCAGATCCGGGACAGGGGGCTAGGAGACTATGGCTACACCTTC
TRBV13	TRBD1	-	TRBJ2-3	CASSSQGVGDTQYF	TGTGCCAGCAGCTCACAGGGGGTTGGAGATACGCAGTATTTT
TRBV5-4	-	-	TRBJ2-7	CASSLEAGYEQYF	TGTGCCAGCAGCTTGGAGGCGGGCTACGAGCAGTACTTC
TRBV6-6	-	-	TRBJ2-3	CASSFPGSPVADTQYF	TGTGCCAGCAGTTTCCCAGGTAGCCCAGTGGCAGATACGCAGTATTTT
TRBV21-1	-	few	TRBJ2-3	CASIRQGDRPTDTQYF	TGTGCCAGCATCCGCCAAGGAGACCGACCCACAGATACGCAGTATTTT
TRBV7-2	-	few	TRBJ2-7	CASSPRGGEQYF	TGTGCCAGCAGCCCTCGAGGGGGCGAGCAGTACTTC
TRBV9	-	-	TRBJ2-1	CASSVDYGLYNEQFF	TGTGCCAGCAGCGTAGATTATGGGCTCTACAATGAGCAGTTCTTC
TRBV5-1	TRBD1	once	TRBJ2-1	CASSVTGLGANEQFF	TGCGCCAGCAGCGTGACAGGGCTGGGGGCCAATGAGCAGTTCTTC
TRBV9	TRBD1	-	TRBJ1-2	CASSPRLGTENYGYTF	TGTGCCAGCAGCCCTCGGTTAGGGACAGAAAACTATGGCTACACCTTC
TRBV20-1	-	-	TRBJ2-7	CSATTLYEQYF	TGCAGTGCTACCACCCTCTACGAGCAGTACTTC
TRBV4-1	-	-	TRBJ2-5	CASSQVPKFGETQYF	TGCGCCAGCAGCCAAGTCCCGAAATTCGGAGAGACCCAGTACTTC
TRBV6-6	TRBD2	-	TRBJ2-7	CASSSGTSGLYEQYF	TGTGCCAGCAGTAGCGGGACTAGCGGGTTGTACGAGCAGTACTTC
TRBV7-2	TRBD1	-	TRBJ1-5	CASSSGTADQPQHF	TGTGCCAGCAGCTCCGGGACAGCAGATCAGCCCCAGCATTTT
TRBV11-1	TRBD1	-	TRBJ2-1	CASGTGVNEQFF	TGTGCCAGTGGGACAGGGGTAAATGAGCAGTTCTTC
TRBV6-1	TRBD1	-	TRBJ1-1	CASSPGQGATEAFF	TGTGCCAGCAGTCCGGGACAGGGGGCCACTGAAGCTTTCTTT
TRBV28	-	-	TRBJ1-2	CASSLGSFSNYGYTF	TGTGCCAGCAGTTTAGGCAGTTTCTCTAACTATGGCTACACCTTC
TRBV7-7	TRBD2	few	TRBJ2-2	CASSSVGLAGVGELFF	TGTGCTAGCAGCTCCGTAGGACTAGCGGGAGTCGGGGAGCTGTTTTTT
TRBV7-2	TRBD2	few	TRBJ2-1	CASSLAAPTSGSGSSYNEQFF	TGTGCCAGCAGCTTAGCGGCCCCAACTAGCGGGAGTGGGAGCTCCTACAATGAGCAGTTCTTC
TRBV7-6	-	-	TRBJ2-1	CASSFNGGGTNEQFF	TGTGCCAGCAGCTTTAACGGGGGAGGTACCAATGAGCAGTTCTTC
TRBV19	TRBD2	few	TRBJ2-7	CASSIGERETYEQYF	TGTGCCAGTAGTATCGGTGAGCGGGAGACCTACGAGCAGTACTTC
TRBV27	-	-	TRBJ2-3	CASSPSPFQNTQYF	TGTGCCAGCAGTCCTTCGCCATTCCAGAATACGCAGTATTTT
TRBV6-5	-	-	TRBJ1-5	CASSYSSRSNQPQHF	TGTGCCAGCAGTTACTCGTCGAGGAGCAATCAGCCCCAGCATTTT
TRBV6-5	TRBD2	-	TRBJ2-1	CASRLTAGGENEQFF	TGTGCCAGCAGACTTACAGCGGGGGGTGAAAATGAGCAGTTCTTC
TRBV11-3	-	few	TRBJ2-2	CASSSAGSGTGELFF	TGTGCCAGCAGCTCCGCGGGGAGTGGCACCGGGGAGCTGTTTTTT
TRBV10-3	-	-	TRBJ2-1	CAISPQGAASSYNEQFF	TGTGCCATCAGCCCTCAAGGGGCCGCCAGCTCCTACAATGAGCAGTTCTTC
TRBV29-1	-	-	TRBJ1-4	CSAGQSNEKLFF	TGCAGCGCAGGACAGTCTAATGAAAAACTGTTTTTT
TRBV5-1	-	few	TRBJ1-1	CASSSRETGNTEAFF	TGCGCCAGCAGCTCTCGAGAAACAGGGAACACTGAAGCTTTCTTT